Listed here is a single T cell receptor (beta chain). Its matching antigen is unknown. As to time point: pretreatment peripheral blood. PCRs each included synthetic TCR analog templates spiked in. Data came from immunoSEQ multiplex PCR; TCRdb stores just in-frame clones and leaves some out. The sample lists some 71,000 clones; more than 75% were seen once. These data are taken from a study of PD-L1 blockade in urothelial cancer. Across the whole study: The median number of T cells present in blood samples was 140,000 to 150,000.

Study-level results: Better survival was predicted when blood TCR clonality before treatment fell below the median.

The CDR3 runs to 14 residues. Trimming cost V 5 bases and J 2 bases, with 12 bases left between them. Per germline, CDR1 SGHTA and CDR2 FQGTGA. The chain recombines TRBV7-3 with TRBJ2-5; maybe TRBD1 (5 bases). The sample consisted of PBMCs, taken around atezolizumab (anti-PD-L1) treatment. The TCR originated in a man between 60 and 75 years old with urothelial cancer. The DNA for the CDR3 is TGTGCCAGCAGCCCCAGGCAGGGACAAGAGACCCAGTACTTC. Translation: CASSPRQGQETQYF. The whole variable domain, filled in from reference TRBV7-3 and TRBJ2-5, reads GAGVSQTPSNKVTEKGKYVELRCDPISGHTALYWYRQSLGQGPEFLIYFQGTGAADDSGLPNDRFFAVRPEGSVSTLKIQRTERGDSAVYLCASSPRQGQETQYFGPGTRLLVL.